This entry lists 7 T cell receptor beta chains sequenced from one sample in a study of T cell repertoires in ileal Crohn's disease. TCRdb keeps only in-frame clones here, not all; method: immunoSEQ multiplex PCR. The repertoire includes around 1,700 clones, more than 65% of them detected once, and around 10% sits in the top ten. Sequenced input: ileal tissue. These receptors were taken from an adult with Crohn's disease.

V and J are TRBV2 and TRBJ2-5, with D tentatively TRBD2 (6 bases). Deletions cut 2 bases from V and 5 bases from J, with 9 bases between. The CDR3 has 13 residues. Germline loops: CDR1 SNHLY, CDR2 FYNNEI. The CDR3 region is CASSELRGETQYF. CDR3 bases: TGTGCCAGCAGTGAATTGCGGGGCGAGACCCAGTACTTC.

The V call is TRBV9, the J call TRBJ2-5, with 8 bases that match TRBD2. The better agreement between TRBJ2-7 and the DNA end casts doubt on the J call. CDR1 SGDLS and CDR2 YYNGEE come from the germline V gene. The CDR3 runs to 15 residues. This chain's CDR3 is CASSAQSGGPYEQYF. The CDR3 coding sequence is TGTGCCAGCAGCGCCCAGAGCGGGGGCCCCTACGAGCAGTACTTC.

This sequence joins TRBV6-5 and TRBJ1-1; D unclear. This CDR3 is built from 13 residues. Per the germline V gene, CDR1 is MNHEY and CDR2 is SVGAGI. V shed 0 bases and J shed 6 bases, with 8 bases lying between them. The CDR3 DNA is TGTGCCAGCAGTTACTCTTTTACGGCTGAAGCTTTCTTT. It specifies CASSYSFTAEAFF.

CDR3 region: CASSYRGREETQYF. CDR3 DNA sequence: TGTGCCAGCAGCTACAGGGGGCGGGAAGAGACCCAGTACTTC. The chain couples TRBV7-2 to TRBJ2-5, with 9 bases fitting TRBD1. This CDR3 is built from 14 residues. The trim removed 4 bases at V and 3 bases at J, leaving 3 bases unmatched. Per germline, CDR1 SGHTA and CDR2 FQGNSA.

This sequence joins TRBV28 and TRBJ2-5, with a possible D match to TRBD2 (5 bases). TRBJ2-7 explains the end of the DNA better; the J call may be wrong. This CDR3 is built from 15 residues. Germline CDR1 reads MDHEN; CDR2 reads SYDVKM. For the CDR3, the DNA is TGTGCCAGCAGTTCTTGGACTGGGTTTCGGTACGAGCAGTACTTC. This codes for CASSSWTGFRYEQYF.

A word on this clone: The junction departs from the called germline gene at one end, perhaps through a read error. J is TRBJ2-7 and V is TRBV20-1; 8 bases fit TRBD2. Germline CDR1 and CDR2: DFQATT and SNEGSKA (reference sequence). CDR3 length equals 11 residues. The CDR3 DNA reads TGCAGCCCCTCCCGGGGGGGTTCCTTAGTCTTC. It encodes CSPSRGGSLVF.

The rearrangement links TRBV4-3 to TRBJ1-4; 8 nucleotides align to TRBD1. The germline V gene has CDR1 LGHNA and CDR2 YSLEER. The CDR3 extends over 15 amino acids. The J segment lost 4 bases and the V segment lost 1 base, leaving 2 bases of the junction unmatched. DNA of the CDR3: TGCGCCAGCAGCCAAGCGACAGGGGTTAATGAAAAACTGTTTTTT. It is translated as CASSQATGVNEKLFF.